Described below is a single TCR beta chain sequence and its context. Antigen unknown. These data belong to a study of cytomegalovirus exposure and HLA in healthy donors. V gave up 10 bases and J gave up 7 bases, with 19 bases separating them. The CDR3 is 13 residues long. Germline V gene data show CDR1 as MNHEY and CDR2 as SVGAGI. The PCR had 60 Vbeta and 13 Jbeta primers. Sequenced by immunoSEQ multiplex PCR; TCRdb stores in-frame clones only, minus some. In total, the table holds about 130,000 clones. Study observations and caveats: It was 164 TCR beta chains that were listed as cytomegalovirus-associated.

Sequencing was done on a sample of PBMCs. The source is a man under 40 in good health and CMV-seronegative. The chain uses TRBV6-5 and TRBJ2-5; D is ambiguous. The CDR3 DNA reads TGTGCCACTTTCCAAGCGTCCATGGGGACCCAGTACTTC. Amino acid sequence: CATFQASMGTQYF.